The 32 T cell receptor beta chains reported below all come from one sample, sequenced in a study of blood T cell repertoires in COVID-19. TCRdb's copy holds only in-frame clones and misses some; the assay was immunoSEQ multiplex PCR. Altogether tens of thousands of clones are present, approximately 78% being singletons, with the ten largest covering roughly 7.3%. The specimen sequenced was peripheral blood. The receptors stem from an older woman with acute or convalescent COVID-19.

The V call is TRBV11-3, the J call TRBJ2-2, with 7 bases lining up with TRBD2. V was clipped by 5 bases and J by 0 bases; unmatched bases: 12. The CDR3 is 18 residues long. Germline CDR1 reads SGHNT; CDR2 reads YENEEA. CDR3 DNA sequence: TGTGCCAGCAGCCCAGTCTTGGGGCGGGAGTCGAACACCGGGGAGCTGTTTTTT. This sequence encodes CASSPVLGRESNTGELFF.

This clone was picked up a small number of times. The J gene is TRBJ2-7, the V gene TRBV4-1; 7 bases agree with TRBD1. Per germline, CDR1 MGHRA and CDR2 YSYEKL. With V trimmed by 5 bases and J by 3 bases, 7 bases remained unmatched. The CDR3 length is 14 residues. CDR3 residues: CASSSGTDLYEQYF. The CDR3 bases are TGCGCCAGCAGCTCCGGGACAGACCTCTACGAGCAGTACTTC.

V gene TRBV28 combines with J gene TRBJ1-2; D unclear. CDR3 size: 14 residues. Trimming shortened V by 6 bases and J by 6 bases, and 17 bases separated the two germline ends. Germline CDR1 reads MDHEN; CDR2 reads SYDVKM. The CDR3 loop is CASSSLPGMDGYTF. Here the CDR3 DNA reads TGTGCCAGCAGCTCCCTCCCCGGGATGGATGGCTACACCTTC.

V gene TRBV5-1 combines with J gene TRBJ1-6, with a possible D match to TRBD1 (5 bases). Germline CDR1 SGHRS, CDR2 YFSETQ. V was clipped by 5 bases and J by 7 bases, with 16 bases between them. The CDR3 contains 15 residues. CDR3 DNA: TGCGCCAGCAGTTTAGGGGCAGTTACCAATTCACCCCTCCACTTT. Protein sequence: CASSLGAVTNSPLHF.

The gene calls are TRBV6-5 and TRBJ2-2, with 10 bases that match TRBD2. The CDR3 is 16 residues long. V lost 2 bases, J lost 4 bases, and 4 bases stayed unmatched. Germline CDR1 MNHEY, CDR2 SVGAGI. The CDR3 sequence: CASSYQAGGTTGELFF. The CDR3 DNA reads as TGTGCCAGCAGTTACCAAGCGGGGGGGACCACCGGGGAGCTGTTTTTT.

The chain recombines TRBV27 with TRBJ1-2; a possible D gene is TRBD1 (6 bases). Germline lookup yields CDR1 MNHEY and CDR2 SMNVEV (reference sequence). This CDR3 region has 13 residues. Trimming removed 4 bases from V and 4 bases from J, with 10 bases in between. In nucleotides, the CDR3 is TGTGCCAGCAGTTATACAGGGCGCTATGGCTACACCTTC. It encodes CASSYTGRYGYTF.

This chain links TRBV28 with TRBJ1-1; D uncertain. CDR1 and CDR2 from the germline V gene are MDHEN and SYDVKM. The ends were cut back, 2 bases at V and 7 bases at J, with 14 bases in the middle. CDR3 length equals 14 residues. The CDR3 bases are TGTGCCAGCAGTTTAGGTCCCCCCAGCGATGAAGCTTTCTTT. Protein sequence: CASSLGPPSDEAFF.

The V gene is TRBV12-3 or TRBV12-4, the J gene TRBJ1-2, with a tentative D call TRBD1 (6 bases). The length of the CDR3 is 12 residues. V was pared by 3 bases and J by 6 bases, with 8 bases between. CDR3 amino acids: CASSLGDNGYTF. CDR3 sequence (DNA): TGTGCCAGCAGTTTGGGGGACAATGGCTACACCTTC.

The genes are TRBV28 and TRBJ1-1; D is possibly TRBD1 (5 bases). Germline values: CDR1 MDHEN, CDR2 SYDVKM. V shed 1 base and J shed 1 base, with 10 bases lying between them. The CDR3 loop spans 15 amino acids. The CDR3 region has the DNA TGTGCCAGCAGTTTATTCGGAGGGGCGAACACTGAAGCTTTCTTT. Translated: CASSLFGGANTEAFF.

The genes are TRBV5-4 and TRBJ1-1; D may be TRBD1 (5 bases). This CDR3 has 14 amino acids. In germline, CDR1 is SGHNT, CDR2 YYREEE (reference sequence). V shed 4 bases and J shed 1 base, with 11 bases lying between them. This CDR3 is CASSPGGQNTEAFF. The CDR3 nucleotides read TGTGCCAGCAGCCCCGGCGGACAGAACACTGAAGCTTTCTTT. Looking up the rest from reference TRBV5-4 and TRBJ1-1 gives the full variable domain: ETGVTQSPTHLIKTRGQQVTLRCSSQSGHNTVSWYQQALGQGPQFIFQYYREEENGRGNFPPRFSGLQFPNYSSELNVNALELDDSALYLCASSPGGQNTEAFFGQGTRLTVV.

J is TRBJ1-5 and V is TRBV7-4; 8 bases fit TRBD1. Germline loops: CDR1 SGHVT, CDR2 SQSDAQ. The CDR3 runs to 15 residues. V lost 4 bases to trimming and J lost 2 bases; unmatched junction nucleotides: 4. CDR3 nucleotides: TGTGCCAGCAGCTCCCTGGACAGGGGCAATCAGCCCCAGCATTTT. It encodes CASSSLDRGNQPQHF.

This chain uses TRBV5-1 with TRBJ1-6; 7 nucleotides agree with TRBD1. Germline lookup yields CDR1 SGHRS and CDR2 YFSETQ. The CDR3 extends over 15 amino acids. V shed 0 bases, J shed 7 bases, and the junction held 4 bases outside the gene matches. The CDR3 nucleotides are TGCGCCAGCAGCTTGGATGGGACAGTCAATTCACCCCTCCACTTT. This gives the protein CASSLDGTVNSPLHF. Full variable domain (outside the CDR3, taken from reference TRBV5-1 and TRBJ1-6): KAGVTQTPRYLIKTRGQQVTLSCSPISGHRSVSWYQQTPGQGLQFLFEYFSETQRNKGNFPGRFSGRQFSNSRSEMNVSTLELGDSALYLCASSLDGTVNSPLHFGNGTRLTVT.

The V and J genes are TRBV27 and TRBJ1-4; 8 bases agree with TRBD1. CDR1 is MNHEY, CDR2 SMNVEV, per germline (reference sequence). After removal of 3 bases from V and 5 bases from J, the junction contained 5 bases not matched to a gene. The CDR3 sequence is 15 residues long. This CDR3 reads CASSFSDRENEKLFF. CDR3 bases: TGTGCCAGCAGTTTTTCGGACAGGGAGAATGAAAAACTGTTTTTT.

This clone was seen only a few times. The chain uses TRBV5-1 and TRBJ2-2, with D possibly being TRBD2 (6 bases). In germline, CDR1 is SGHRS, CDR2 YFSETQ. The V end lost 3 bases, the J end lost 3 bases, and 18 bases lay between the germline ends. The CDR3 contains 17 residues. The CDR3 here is CASSSASGVLYTGELFF. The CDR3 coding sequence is TGCGCCAGCAGCTCGGCCTCGGGGGTTTTGTACACCGGGGAGCTGTTTTTT.

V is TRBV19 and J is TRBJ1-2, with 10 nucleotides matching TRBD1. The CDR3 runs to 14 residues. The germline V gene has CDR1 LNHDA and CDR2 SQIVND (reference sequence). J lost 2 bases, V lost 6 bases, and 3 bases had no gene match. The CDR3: CASSQGQGNYGYTF. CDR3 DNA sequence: TGTGCCAGTAGCCAGGGACAGGGGAACTATGGCTACACCTTC.

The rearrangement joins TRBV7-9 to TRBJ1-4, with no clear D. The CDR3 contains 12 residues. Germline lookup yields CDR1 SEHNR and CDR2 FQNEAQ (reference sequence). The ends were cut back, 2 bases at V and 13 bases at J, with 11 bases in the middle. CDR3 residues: CASSLREGLLFF. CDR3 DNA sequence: TGTGCCAGCAGCTTACGGGAGGGTCTACTGTTTTTT.

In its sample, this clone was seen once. The chain's CDR3 is CSVDRTGNNEQFF. The CDR3 nucleotides read TGCAGCGTTGATCGGACAGGCAACAATGAGCAGTTCTTC. The J gene is TRBJ2-1, the V gene TRBV29-1; 7 bases agree with TRBD1. Germline V gene lookup returns CDR1 SQVTM and CDR2 ANQGSEA. The CDR3 extends over 13 amino acids. V gave up 3 bases and J gave up 5 bases; unmatched junction bases: 4.

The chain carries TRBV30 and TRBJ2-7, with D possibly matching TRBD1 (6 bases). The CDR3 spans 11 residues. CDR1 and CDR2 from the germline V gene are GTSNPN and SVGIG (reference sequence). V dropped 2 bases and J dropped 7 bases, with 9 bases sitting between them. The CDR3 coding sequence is TGTGCCTGGAGTATAGGGGGAGAGCAGTACTTC. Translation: CAWSIGGEQYF.

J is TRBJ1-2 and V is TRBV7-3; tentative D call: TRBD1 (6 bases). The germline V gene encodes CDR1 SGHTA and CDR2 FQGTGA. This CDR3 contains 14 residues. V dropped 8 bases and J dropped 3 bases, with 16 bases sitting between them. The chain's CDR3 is CASLQGPVDYGYTF. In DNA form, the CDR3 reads TGTGCCAGCTTACAGGGTCCTGTAGACTATGGCTACACCTTC.

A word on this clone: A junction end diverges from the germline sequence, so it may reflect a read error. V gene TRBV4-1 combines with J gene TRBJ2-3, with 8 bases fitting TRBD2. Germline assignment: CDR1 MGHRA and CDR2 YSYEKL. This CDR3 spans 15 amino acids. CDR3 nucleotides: TGCGCCAGCAGCCAAGATCTGAGCGGGGGCCTGGGTAAGGATTTT. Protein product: CASSQDLSGGLGKDF.

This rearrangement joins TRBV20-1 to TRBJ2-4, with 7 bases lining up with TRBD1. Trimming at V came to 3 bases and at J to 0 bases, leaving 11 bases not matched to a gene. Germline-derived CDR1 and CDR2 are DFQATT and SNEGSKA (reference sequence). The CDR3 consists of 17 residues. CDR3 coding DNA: TGCAGTGCTAGTAAAGGGGGCCAGTTCCTAGCCAAAAACATTCAGTACTTC. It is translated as CSASKGGQFLAKNIQYF.

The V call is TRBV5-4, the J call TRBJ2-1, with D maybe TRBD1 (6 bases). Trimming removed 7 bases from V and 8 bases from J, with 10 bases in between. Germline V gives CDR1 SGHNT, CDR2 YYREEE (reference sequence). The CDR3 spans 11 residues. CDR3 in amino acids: CASYGGDEQFF. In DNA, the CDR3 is TGTGCCAGCTATGGGGGCGATGAGCAGTTCTTC.

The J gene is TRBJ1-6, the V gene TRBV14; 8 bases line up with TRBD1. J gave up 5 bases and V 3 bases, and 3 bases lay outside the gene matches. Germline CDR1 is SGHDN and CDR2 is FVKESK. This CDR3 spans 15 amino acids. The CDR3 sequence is CASSQRTGNNSPLHF. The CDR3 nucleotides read TGTGCCAGCAGCCAGAGGACAGGGAATAATTCACCCCTCCACTTT.

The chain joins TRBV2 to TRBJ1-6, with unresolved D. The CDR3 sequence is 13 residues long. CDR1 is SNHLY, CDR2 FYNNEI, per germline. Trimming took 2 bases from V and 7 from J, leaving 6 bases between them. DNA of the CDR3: TGTGCCAGCAGTGAAAGCCCAAATTCACCCCTCCACTTT. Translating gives CASSESPNSPLHF. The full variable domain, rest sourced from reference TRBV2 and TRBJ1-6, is EPEVTQTPSHQVTQMGQEVILRCVPISNHLYFYWYRQILGQKVEFLVSFYNNEISEKSEIFDDQFSVERPDGSNFTLKIRSTKLEDSAMYFCASSESPNSPLHFGNGTRLTVT.

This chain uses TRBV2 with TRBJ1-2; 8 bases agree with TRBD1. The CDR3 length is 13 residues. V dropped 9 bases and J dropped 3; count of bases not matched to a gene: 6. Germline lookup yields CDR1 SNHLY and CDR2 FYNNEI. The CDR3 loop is CASGGQGDYGYTF. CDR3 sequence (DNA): TGTGCCAGTGGCGGACAGGGCGACTATGGCTACACCTTC.

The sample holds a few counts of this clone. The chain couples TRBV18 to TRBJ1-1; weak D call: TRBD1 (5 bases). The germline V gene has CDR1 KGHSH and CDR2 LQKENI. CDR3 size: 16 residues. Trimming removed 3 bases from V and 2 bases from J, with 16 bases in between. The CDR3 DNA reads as TGTGCCAGCTCACCTTCCGAGAACAGGCTTAACACTGAAGCTTTCTTT. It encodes CASSPSENRLNTEAFF.

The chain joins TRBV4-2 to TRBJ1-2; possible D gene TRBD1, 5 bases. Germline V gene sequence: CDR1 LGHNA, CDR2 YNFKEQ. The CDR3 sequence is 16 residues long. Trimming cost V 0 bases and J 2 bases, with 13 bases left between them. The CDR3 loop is CASSQEVGGANYGYTF. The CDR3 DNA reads TGTGCCAGCAGCCAAGAAGTAGGAGGGGCGAACTATGGCTACACCTTC.

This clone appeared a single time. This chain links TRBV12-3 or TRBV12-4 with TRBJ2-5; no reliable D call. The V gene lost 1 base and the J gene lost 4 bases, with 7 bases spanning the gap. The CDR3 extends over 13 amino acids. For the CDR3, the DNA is TGTGCCAGCAGTTTAGGGTTCGGAGAGACCCAGTACTTC. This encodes CASSLGFGETQYF.

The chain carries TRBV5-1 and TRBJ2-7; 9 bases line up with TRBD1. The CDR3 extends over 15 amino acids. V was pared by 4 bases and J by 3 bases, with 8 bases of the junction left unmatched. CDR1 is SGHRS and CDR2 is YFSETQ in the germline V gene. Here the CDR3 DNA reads TGCGCCAGCAGCACGGGGACAGGGAGTAGCTACGAGCAGTACTTC. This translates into CASSTGTGSSYEQYF.

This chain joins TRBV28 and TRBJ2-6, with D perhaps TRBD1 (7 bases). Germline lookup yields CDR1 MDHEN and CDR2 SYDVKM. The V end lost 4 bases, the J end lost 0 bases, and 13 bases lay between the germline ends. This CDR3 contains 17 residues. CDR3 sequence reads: CASSSRQGGSGANVLTF. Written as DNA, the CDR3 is TGTGCCAGCAGTTCTAGACAGGGAGGCTCTGGGGCCAACGTCCTGACTTTC.

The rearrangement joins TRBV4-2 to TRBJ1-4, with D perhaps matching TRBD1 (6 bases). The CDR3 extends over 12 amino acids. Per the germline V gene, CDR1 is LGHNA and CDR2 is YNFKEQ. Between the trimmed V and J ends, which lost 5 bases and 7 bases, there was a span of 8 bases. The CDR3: CASSIRGEKLFF. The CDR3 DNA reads TGTGCCAGCAGCATCAGGGGTGAAAAACTGTTTTTT.

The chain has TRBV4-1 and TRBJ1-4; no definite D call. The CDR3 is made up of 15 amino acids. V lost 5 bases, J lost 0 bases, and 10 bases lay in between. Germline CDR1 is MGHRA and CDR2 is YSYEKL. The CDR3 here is CASSSGEATNEKLFF. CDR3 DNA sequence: TGCGCCAGCAGCTCTGGGGAGGCAACTAATGAAAAACTGTTTTTT.